This T cell receptor beta chain stems from a study of T cells in women clearing cervical HPV infection. The wider study: Controls were women whose single incident HPV16 infection cleared within 12 months without precancer or cancer. Blood came at first lesion visit for cases, post-clearance for controls.

Turning to this clone: Antigen specificity is unknown.

Assay: immunoSEQ multiplex PCR; the TCRdb copy retains only in-frame clones and omits some. The repertoire shows about 25,000 clones; the top ten hold less than 4%. General study results and limits: Repertoire richness, not evenness, was significantly elevated in CIN3+ cases versus controls.

Sequences were obtained from blood buffy coat. This TCR derives from a woman between 18 and 70 years old with a cervical HPV16 infection that either progressed to CIN3+ or cleared (not recorded which).

CDR3 residues: CASTGTGGLPLFF. The part of the CDR3 DNA that was read is TGTGCCAGCACCGGGACAGGGGGCTTGCCG. The gene calls are TRBV2 and TRBJ2-2, with 12 nucleotides matching TRBD1. Read data end 3 residues before the CDR3 end; the end is taken from the germline J gene. CDR1 is SNHLY and CDR2 is FYNNEI in the germline V gene. The CDR3 has 13 amino acids.